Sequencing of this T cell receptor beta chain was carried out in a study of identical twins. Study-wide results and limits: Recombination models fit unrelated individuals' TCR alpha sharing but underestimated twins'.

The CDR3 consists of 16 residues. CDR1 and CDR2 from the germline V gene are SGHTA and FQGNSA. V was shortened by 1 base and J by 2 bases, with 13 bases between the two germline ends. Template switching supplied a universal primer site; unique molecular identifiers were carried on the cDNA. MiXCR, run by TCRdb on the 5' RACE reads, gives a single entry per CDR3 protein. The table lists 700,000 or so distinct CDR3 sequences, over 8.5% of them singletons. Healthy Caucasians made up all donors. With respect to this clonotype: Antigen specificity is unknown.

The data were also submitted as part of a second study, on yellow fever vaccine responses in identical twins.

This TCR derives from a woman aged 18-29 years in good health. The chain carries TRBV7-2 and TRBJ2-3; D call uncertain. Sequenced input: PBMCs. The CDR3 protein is CASSLESRLLTDTQYF. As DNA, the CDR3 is TGTGCCAGCAGCTTAGAGTCCAGGCTGCTCACAGATACGCAGTATTTT.